A selection of T cell receptor beta chains follows, all from one sample in a study of blood T cell repertoires in COVID-19. TCRdb keeps only in-frame clones here, not all; method: immunoSEQ multiplex PCR. The sample includes under 450,000 clones, about 87% seen only once; the top ten take roughly an eighth. Sequencing was performed on peripheral blood. The receptor source for this set is a woman aged 50 to 60 with COVID-19, enrolled during active disease. Each CDR3 is given with its conserved first and last residue. Each record gives: CDR3 protein, V gene, J gene.

CDR3 protein: CASSTKRAPNTEAFF; V gene: TRBV5-4; J gene: TRBJ1-1
CDR3 protein: CASDRGATNEKLFF; V gene: TRBV19; J gene: TRBJ1-4
CDR3 protein: CASSLNRGTEAFF; V gene: TRBV7-9; J gene: TRBJ1-1
CDR3 protein: CASSSGWDRGDEQYF; V gene: TRBV7-6; J gene: TRBJ2-7
CDR3 protein: CASSPDRSSGYTF; V gene: TRBV19; J gene: TRBJ1-2
CDR3 protein: CASSAKDTQETQYF; V gene: TRBV7-9; J gene: TRBJ2-5
CDR3 protein: CSVKGDPAFF; V gene: TRBV29-1; J gene: TRBJ1-1
CDR3 protein: CASSHDPTGKSGYTF; V gene: TRBV6-1; J gene: TRBJ1-2
CDR3 protein: CASSLGGLANEQFF; V gene: TRBV7-9; J gene: TRBJ2-1
CDR3 protein: CAWSPLQSPLHF; V gene: TRBV30; J gene: TRBJ1-6